The clone carrying this T cell receptor beta chain came up many times. This sample is part of a study of T cells in Graves' hyperthyroidism and ophthalmopathy. RNA transcripts yielded amplified TCR beta CDR3 regions. HTBI primers were employed in a first-round RT-PCR of the TCR CDR3. TCRdb used MiXCR to reprocess the multiplex PCR reads, holding one entry per CDR3 protein. The repertoire holds around 350,000 distinct CDR3 sequences, with 15% to 18% as singletons. The CDR3 is 16 residues long. The V gene end was trimmed by 4 bases and the J gene end by 2 bases; junction bases not matched to a gene: 7. Germline-derived CDR1 and CDR2 are SGHRS and YFSETQ. The blood sample was taken at first hyperthyroidism diagnosis, before any ophthalmopathy symptoms.

The receptor comes from a woman younger than 30 with Graves' hyperthyroidism that later progressed to Graves' ophthalmopathy. The source material was blood. The V call is TRBV5-1, the J call TRBJ1-4; 8 bases line up with TRBD1. Written as DNA, the CDR3 is TGCGCCAGCAGCATCACAGGGGGATCGACTAATGAAAAACTGTTTTTT. Amino acid sequence: CASSITGGSTNEKLFF.